These 17 T cell receptor beta chains share one sample of origin, sequenced in a study of blood T cell repertoires in COVID-19 (dated by TCRdb to 2019 to 2021). The method was the immunoSEQ multiplex PCR assay. TCRdb re-hosts the immuneACCESS table, in-frame sequences only. Its copies lack some clones; in the studies checked, an unresolved V gene accounts for under half of them, and the cause for the rest is not known. Counted in this sample were around 300,000 clones; around 87% of them appeared once. The ten most abundant clones make up over 4% of the sample. The material sequenced was PBMCs or T cells enriched from blood (not recorded which). The receptor source for this set is a woman younger than 45 who had recovered from COVID-19.

This chain links TRBV11-2 with TRBJ2-7; 12 bases match TRBD2. V dropped 5 bases and J dropped 4; count of bases not matched to a gene: 6. The CDR3 sequence is 15 residues long. In germline, CDR1 is SGHAT, CDR2 FQNNGV. CDR3 nucleotide sequence: TGTGCCAGCAGCCGTCTGACTAGCGGGAGATACGAGCAGTACTTC. It specifies CASSRLTSGRYEQYF.

As concerns this clone: At one of its ends the junction is not consistent with the germline gene, which may arise from a read error. This chain links TRBV10-3 with TRBJ1-3; TRBD1 matches 7 bases. CDR3 length: 14 amino acids. CDR1 and CDR2 from the germline V gene are ENHRY and SYGVKD. CDR3 amino acids: CAISHPGQGNTIYF. In DNA, the CDR3 is TGTGCGATCAGTCACCCGGGACAGGGAAACACCATATATTTT.

About this clone itself: This specimen includes other DNA sequences encoding the same CDR3. This chain connects TRBV5-1 to TRBJ1-4; 7 bases map to TRBD1. V shed 0 bases, J shed 0 bases, and the junction held 2 bases outside the gene matches. The CDR3 sequence is 16 residues long. Germline CDR1 and CDR2: SGHRS and YFSETQ. In nucleotides, the CDR3 is TGCGCCAGCAGCTTGGCGGGACAGCCAACTAATGAAAAACTGTTTTTT. This codes for CASSLAGQPTNEKLFF.

This chain joins TRBV7-2 and TRBJ1-5, with D uncertain. The CDR3 is 15 amino acids. The germline V gene has CDR1 SGHTA and CDR2 FQGNSA. Trimming took off 3 bases at V and 7 bases at J, with 16 bases between the two ends. The CDR3 region is CASSLTIGGRQPQHF. Here the CDR3 DNA reads TGTGCCAGCAGCTTGACAATCGGTGGCCGCCAGCCCCAGCATTTT. Supplemented by reference TRBV7-2 and TRBJ1-5, the full variable domain reads GAGVSQSPSNKVTEKGKDVELRCDPISGHTALYWYRQSLGQGLEFLIYFQGNSAPDKSGLPSDRFSAERTGGSVSTLTIQRTQQEDSAVYLCASSLTIGGRQPQHFGDGTRLSIL.

J is TRBJ1-1 and V is TRBV19; 8 nucleotides line up with TRBD1. V shed 8 bases and J 4 bases; nucleotides not matched to a gene: 9. This CDR3 comprises 14 residues. Looked up from germline, CDR1 is LNHDA and CDR2 is SQIVND (reference sequence). CDR3 residues: CASHAMDRATEAFF. As DNA, the CDR3 is TGTGCCAGTCACGCCATGGACAGGGCCACTGAAGCTTTCTTT. The whole variable domain, remainder taken from reference TRBV19 and TRBJ1-1, is DGGITQSPKYLFRKEGQNVTLSCEQNLNHDAMYWYRQDPGQGLRLIYYSQIVNDFQKGDIAEGYSVSREKKESFPLTVTSAQKNPTAFYLCASHAMDRATEAFFGQGTRLTVV.

CDR3 sequence reads: CASSQVRSGWGGYTF. The CDR3 DNA is TGTGCCAGCAGCCAAGTAAGATCAGGGTGGGGTGGCTACACCTTC. V and J are TRBV3-1 (or the pseudogene TRBV3-2) and TRBJ1-2; D perhaps matches TRBD1 (5 bases). Germline CDR1 reads LGHDT; CDR2 reads YNNKEL (reference sequence). V dropped 1 base and J dropped 7 bases, with 16 bases sitting between them. CDR3 length: 15 residues.

The rearrangement links TRBV5-5 to TRBJ1-2; D is possibly TRBD1 (5 bases). The CDR3 is 15 amino acids. Trimming shortened V by 4 bases and J by 2 bases, and 15 bases separated the two germline ends. Germline V gene lookup returns CDR1 SGHKS and CDR2 YYEKEE (reference sequence). The CDR3 bases are TGTGCCAGCAGCCCAGACCCGGGGGGGAACTATGGCTACACCTTC. It codes for CASSPDPGGNYGYTF. The full variable domain, rest sourced from reference TRBV5-5 and TRBJ1-2, is DAGVTQSPTHLIKTRGQQVTLRCSPISGHKSVSWYQQVLGQGPQFIFQYYEKEERGRGNFPDRFSARQFPNYSSELNVNALLLGDSALYLCASSPDPGGNYGYTFGSGTRLTVV.

The rearrangement joins TRBV28 to TRBJ1-2; no clear D gene. There are 14 residues in the CDR3. CDR1 and CDR2 from the germline V gene are MDHEN and SYDVKM. Trimming left V 8 bases short and J 4 bases short, with 17 bases between. CDR3 loop: CASVPPSRAYGYTF. The CDR3 DNA reads as TGTGCCAGCGTCCCCCCTTCGAGGGCCTATGGCTACACCTTC.

The genes are TRBV28 and TRBJ1-1, with D maybe TRBD1 (6 bases). The V end was cut by 2 bases, the J end by 5 bases, with 15 bases between. CDR3 size: 15 residues. From germline, CDR1 is MDHEN and CDR2 SYDVKM. Here the CDR3 DNA reads TGTGCCAGCAGTTTAGCTTCGGGGGGCGTAACTGAAGCTTTCTTT. Residues: CASSLASGGVTEAFF.

As for this clone: The junction shows a germline mismatch at one end, possibly a read error. This sequence joins TRBV18 and TRBJ1-2; D may be TRBD1 (6 bases). CDR1 is KGHSH, CDR2 LQKENI, per germline. The CDR3 totals 12 residues. The CDR3 coding sequence is TGTGCCAGCTCATCAAGGTTGGACAGCCACCTTTTC. Translation: CASSSRLDSHLF.

The chain couples TRBV29-1 to TRBJ1-2; 10 nucleotides match TRBD1. Trimming removed 7 bases from V and 4 bases from J; junction bases left unmatched: 6. CDR1 is SQVTM, CDR2 ANQGSEA, per germline. The CDR3 contains 13 residues. The CDR3 loop reads CSGGTGDFYGYTF. Here the CDR3 DNA reads TGCAGCGGTGGGACAGGGGATTTCTATGGCTACACCTTC.

The V gene is TRBV5-8, the J gene TRBJ2-7; weak D call: TRBD2 (5 bases). This CDR3 is built from 13 residues. Deletions cut 2 bases from V and 6 bases from J, with 12 bases between. Per the germline V gene, CDR1 is SGHTS and CDR2 is YDEGEE. The CDR3 protein is CASSLYGGLEQYF. DNA of the CDR3: TGTGCCAGCAGCTTATACGGCGGGCTCGAGCAGTACTTC.

The chain has TRBV9 and TRBJ1-6; TRBD1 is a possible D gene (6 bases). Trimming took off 4 bases at V and 1 base at J, with 15 bases between the two ends. CDR3 length equals 17 residues. Germline V CDR1 and CDR2: SGDLS, YYNGEE. This CDR3 reads CASSTGQQRSYNSPLHF. CDR3 DNA sequence: TGTGCCAGCAGCACAGGACAGCAGAGATCCTATAATTCACCCCTCCACTTT. The full variable domain, completed using reference TRBV9 and TRBJ1-6, is DSGVTQTPKHLITATGQRVTLRCSPRSGDLSVYWYQQSLDQGLQFLIQYYNGEERAKGNILERFSAQQFPDLHSELNLSSLELGDSALYFCASSTGQQRSYNSPLHFGNGTRLTVT.

This clone was counted between two and nine times. V gene TRBV3-1 (or the pseudogene TRBV3-2) combines with J gene TRBJ1-1; TRBD1 aligns across 10 bases. Germline-derived CDR1 and CDR2 are LGHDT and YNNKEL (reference sequence). J lost 3 bases, V lost 2 bases, and 3 bases had no gene match. This CDR3 is built from 15 residues. The CDR3 is CASSQSDRGHTEAFF. The CDR3, as DNA: TGTGCCAGCAGCCAATCTGACAGGGGGCACACTGAAGCTTTCTTT.

The chain couples TRBV6-5 to TRBJ1-2, with 11 bases fitting TRBD1. Germline CDR1 reads MNHEY; CDR2 reads SVGAGI. This CDR3 has 15 residues. V shed 6 bases and J 4 bases; nucleotides not matched to a gene: 7. The CDR3 bases are TGTGCCAGCAGCACCCCGGGACAGGGGGGCTATGGCTACACCTTC. This sequence encodes CASSTPGQGGYGYTF.

Here the CDR3 reads CASSRDSAVADGYGYTF. The CDR3, as DNA: TGTGCCAGTTCCCGGGACAGCGCCGTAGCAGATGGCTATGGCTACACCTTC. The rearrangement joins TRBV18 to TRBJ1-2, with 7 bases identical to TRBD1. The junction had 20 bases not matched to a gene; V was cut back by 9 bases and J by 4 bases. This CDR3 has 17 residues. CDR1 and CDR2 from the germline V gene are KGHSH and LQKENI.

This chain links TRBV7-2 with TRBJ2-3; TRBD2 agrees at 14 bases. V was pared by 5 bases and J by 0 bases, with 7 bases of the junction left unmatched. Germline V lookup: CDR1 SGHTA, CDR2 FQGNSA. The CDR3 extends over 18 amino acids. The CDR3 DNA follows: TGTGCCAGCAGCCCGACCGGGACTAGCGGGGGAAGCACAGATACGCAGTATTTT. It translates to CASSPTGTSGGSTDTQYF.